The 16 T cell receptor beta chains listed next were all sequenced from one sample in a study of blood T cell repertoires in COVID-19. Measured with immunoSEQ multiplex PCR; TCRdb has only the in-frame clones, and not every one. The sample includes roughly 100,000 clones, around 86% of them seen just once. The sequenced sample consisted of peripheral blood. The receptor source for this set is a man aged 80 or over with acute or convalescent COVID-19.

This sequence joins TRBV5-1 and TRBJ1-4; no clear D gene. This CDR3 comprises 14 residues. Deletions cut 6 bases from V and 0 bases from J, with 9 bases between. Germline CDR1 reads SGHRS; CDR2 reads YFSETQ. The CDR3 DNA reads as TGCGCCAGCACCGAAGGAGCAACTAATGAAAAACTGTTTTTT. This translates into CASTEGATNEKLFF.

The V gene is TRBV6-6, the J gene TRBJ1-4; no firm D call. Germline V gene data show CDR1 as MNHNY and CDR2 as SVGAGI (reference sequence). Trimming took off 2 bases at V and 7 bases at J, with 8 bases between the two ends. The CDR3 length is 13 residues. The DNA for the CDR3 is TGTGCCAGCAGTTACGACTCGGGTGAAAAACTGTTTTTT. Translating it yields CASSYDSGEKLFF.

V usage is TRBV7-6 and J usage is TRBJ2-2; 10 positions agree with TRBD2. Trimming cost V 5 bases and J 0 bases; bases outside gene matches: 3. The CDR3 sequence is 16 residues long. Germline V gene sequence: CDR1 SGHVS, CDR2 FNYEAQ. The CDR3 nucleotides are TGTGCCAGCAGCCCGGGACTAGCGACGAACACCGGGGAGCTGTTTTTT. This gives the protein CASSPGLATNTGELFF.

J is TRBJ1-3 and V is TRBV6-5; a weak D match, TRBD1 (6 bases). The ends were cut back, 5 bases at V and 0 bases at J, with 8 bases in the middle. The CDR3 runs 14 residues. Germline loops: CDR1 MNHEY, CDR2 SVGAGI. The CDR3 nucleotides read TGTGCCAGCAGTCCGGACAGCTCTGGAAACACCATATATTTT. Encoded protein: CASSPDSSGNTIYF.

The chain joins TRBV11-2 to TRBJ2-3, with unresolved D. Germline V gene lookup returns CDR1 SGHAT and CDR2 FQNNGV. The CDR3 runs to 13 residues. V lost 3 bases and J lost 6, with 10 bases in between. CDR3 loop: CASSFNVPDTQYF. CDR3 coding DNA: TGTGCCAGCAGCTTTAATGTCCCGGATACGCAGTATTTT.

Comments on this clone: The same CDR3 also results from other DNA sequences found in this sample. This chain connects TRBV6-5 to TRBJ1-1; 7 positions match TRBD1. Germline V gives CDR1 MNHEY, CDR2 SVGAGI. CDR3 length: 13 residues. With 5 bases clipped from V and 1 base from J, the junction kept 1 base outside the gene matches. This CDR3 is CASSRQGNTEAFF. In nucleotides, the CDR3 is TGTGCCAGCAGTCGACAGGGGAACACTGAAGCTTTCTTT.

To note about this clone: An end of the junction differs from the germline gene, which may be a read error. The chain uses TRBV4-3 and TRBJ1-5, with 9 bases aligning to TRBD1. The CDR3 sequence is 15 residues long. Per the germline V gene, CDR1 is LGHNA and CDR2 is YSLEER. The CDR3 reads CASSQETGTGFRLAF. DNA of the CDR3: TGCGCCAGCAGCCAAGAAACCGGGACAGGGTTTAGGCTTGCCTTT.

The chain recombines TRBV18 with TRBJ2-7, with 11 positions matching TRBD2. Per the germline V gene, CDR1 is KGHSH and CDR2 is LQKENI. The J segment lost 4 bases and the V segment lost 3 bases, leaving 2 bases of the junction unmatched. The CDR3 has 14 amino acids. Here the CDR3 DNA reads TGTGCCAGCTCACCGACTAGCGGGGATTACGAGCAGTACTTC. It specifies CASSPTSGDYEQYF.

V is TRBV5-1 and J is TRBJ2-7; 9 bases line up with TRBD2. Per germline, CDR1 SGHRS and CDR2 YFSETQ. V dropped 2 bases and J dropped 5; count of bases not matched to a gene: 2. CDR3 length equals 13 residues. DNA for the CDR3: TGCGCCAGCAGCTTTAAGCGGGGGGACGAGCAGTACTTC. Protein sequence: CASSFKRGDEQYF.

This chain uses TRBV9 with TRBJ2-4, with D uncertain. With 7 bases removed from V and 4 bases from J, the gap between germline ends came to 3 bases. CDR3 size: 10 residues. CDR1 is SGDLS, CDR2 YYNGEE, per germline. The CDR3 DNA reads as TGTGCCAGCCAAAAAAACATTCAGTACTTC. Its translation: CASQKNIQYF.

The chain recombines TRBV19 with TRBJ1-1; 9 nucleotides align to TRBD1. V trimming: 7 bases; J trimming: 4 bases; junction bases outside the gene matches: 7. The V gene's germline CDR1 is LNHDA and CDR2 SQIVND (reference sequence). This CDR3 is 14 amino acids long. The CDR3 reads CASTKDRGPTEAFF. The DNA for the CDR3 is TGTGCCAGTACCAAGGACAGGGGTCCCACTGAAGCTTTCTTT.

A word on this clone: This specimen includes other DNA sequences encoding the same CDR3. V usage is TRBV5-1 and J usage is TRBJ2-1, with a possible D match to TRBD2 (5 bases). The V gene lost 4 bases and the J gene lost 0 bases, with 11 bases spanning the gap. Per the germline V gene, CDR1 is SGHRS and CDR2 is YFSETQ. The CDR3 consists of 15 residues. CDR3 region: CASSLGLSSYNEQFF. DNA for the CDR3: TGCGCCAGCAGCCTTGGACTTTCCTCCTACAATGAGCAGTTCTTC.

This chain uses TRBV5-6 with TRBJ1-4; unclear D gene. The CDR3 runs to 13 residues. Per germline, CDR1 SGHDT and CDR2 YYEEEE. Trimming left V 3 bases short and J 8 bases short, with 11 bases between. CDR3 coding DNA: TGTGCCAGCAGCTCCACTTGGAGCGAAAAACTGTTTTTT. It encodes CASSSTWSEKLFF.

This clone was seen more than once but under ten times. The J gene is TRBJ2-1, the V gene TRBV5-1; possible D gene TRBD2, 6 bases. Trimming removed 5 bases at V and 0 bases at J, with 12 bases between. This CDR3 region has 15 residues. CDR1 is SGHRS and CDR2 is YFSETQ in the germline V gene. As DNA, the CDR3 is TGCGCCAGCAGATTTAGCGGAAGCTCCTACAATGAGCAGTTCTTC. It yields the protein CASRFSGSSYNEQFF.

The gene calls are TRBV5-1 and TRBJ2-1; D might be TRBD1 (5 bases). V lost 4 bases, J lost 2 bases, and 7 bases lay in between. This CDR3 has 13 amino acids. Germline CDR1 reads SGHRS; CDR2 reads YFSETQ. The CDR3 is CASSPDTYNEQFF. CDR3 in DNA: TGCGCCAGCAGCCCGGACACCTACAATGAGCAGTTCTTC.

This clone has only a few counts. J is TRBJ2-2 and V is TRBV5-4; D possibly corresponds to TRBD2 (5 bases). The CDR3 runs to 16 residues. V was clipped by 2 bases and J by 0 bases, with 11 bases between them. Germline V gene lookup returns CDR1 SGHNT and CDR2 YYREEE (reference sequence). Here the CDR3 DNA reads TGTGCCAGCAGCTTCCTCGGACTTGCGAACACCGGGGAGCTGTTTTTT. It specifies CASSFLGLANTGELFF.